This T cell receptor beta chain originates from a study of monozygotic twins with inflammatory bowel disease. The study, taken as a whole, reports: IBD patients displayed reduced TCRbeta diversity (inverse Simpson) when set against healthy co-twins.

TCRdb reanalyzed the 5' RACE reads and collapses them to one entry per CDR3 protein, without DNA. In all, the sample yields fewer than 400,000 distinct CDR3 sequences. About this clonotype itself: Its specificity is not known.

The CDR3 totals 13 residues. From germline, CDR1 is DFQATT and CDR2 SNEGSKA (reference sequence). The chain combines TRBV20-1 with TRBJ2-1; TCRdb proposes TRBD2, but this gene call is untestable without DNA. This receptor was obtained from a human donor with ulcerative colitis or Crohn's disease, or a healthy co-twin of an affected twin (not recorded which). The material sequenced was blood. The CDR3 protein is CSAPGLAENEQFF.